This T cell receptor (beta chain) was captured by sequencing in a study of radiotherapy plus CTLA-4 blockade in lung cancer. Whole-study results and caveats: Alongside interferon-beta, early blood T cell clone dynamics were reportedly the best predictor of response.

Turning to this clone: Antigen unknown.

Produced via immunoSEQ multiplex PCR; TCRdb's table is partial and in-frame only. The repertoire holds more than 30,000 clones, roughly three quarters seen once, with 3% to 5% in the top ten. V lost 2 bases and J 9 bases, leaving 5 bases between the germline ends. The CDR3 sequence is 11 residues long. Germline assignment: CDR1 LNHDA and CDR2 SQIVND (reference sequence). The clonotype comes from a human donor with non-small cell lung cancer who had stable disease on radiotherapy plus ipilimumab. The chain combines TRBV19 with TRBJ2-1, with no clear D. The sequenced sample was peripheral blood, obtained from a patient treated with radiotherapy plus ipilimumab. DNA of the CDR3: TGTGCCAGTAGTATAAGGATTGAGCAGTTCTTC. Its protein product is CASSIRIEQFF. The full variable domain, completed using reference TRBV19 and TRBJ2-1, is DGGITQSPKYLFRKEGQNVTLSCEQNLNHDAMYWYRQDPGQGLRLIYYSQIVNDFQKGDIAEGYSVSREKKESFPLTVTSAQKNPTAFYLCASSIRIEQFFGPGTRLTVL.